One sample yielded the 10 T cell receptor beta chains listed below, sequenced in a study of beta chain features in type 1 diabetes. The study reverse transcribed the entire isolated RNA, so it sequenced expressed TCRB transcripts. This table comes from immunoSEQ multiplex PCR, and its TCRdb copy is limited to in-frame clones, with some not included. The table records just over 600,000 clones, 15% to 18% of them present only once. The specimen was naive CD4+ T cells from blood. Every receptor here comes from a man aged 18 to 35 in good health.

A few counts support this clone. This sample also contains other DNA sequences that code for the same CDR3. The chain uses TRBV4-3 and TRBJ1-2; D is unresolved. The CDR3 consists of 14 residues. The V gene lost 0 bases and the J gene lost 5 bases, with 10 bases spanning the gap. Germline lookup yields CDR1 LGHNA and CDR2 YSLEER. The CDR3 spells CASSQDRTVYGYTF. The CDR3 DNA reads TGCGCCAGCAGCCAAGATAGGACGGTTTATGGCTACACCTTC.

J is TRBJ2-5 and V is TRBV5-5; TRBD1 might be the D (5 bases). This CDR3 spans 14 amino acids. The germline V and J ends were trimmed by 6 bases and 2 bases, with 14 bases remaining between them. Germline V gene sequence: CDR1 SGHKS, CDR2 YYEKEE (reference sequence). DNA for the CDR3: TGTGCCAGCACCCTAGGGGCTTCACAAGAGACCCAGTACTTC. Amino acids: CASTLGASQETQYF.

The chain uses TRBV5-4 and TRBJ1-3; D might be TRBD1 (5 bases). Trimming cost V 4 bases and J 2 bases, with 13 bases left between them. The length of the CDR3 is 15 residues. The germline V gene encodes CDR1 SGHNT and CDR2 YYREEE (reference sequence). CDR3 coding DNA: TGTGCCAGCAGCGGCGAAAGGGGCCCTGGAAACACCATATATTTT. Its protein product is CASSGERGPGNTIYF.

V and J are TRBV28 and TRBJ2-5, with 7 bases identical to TRBD1. Trimming cost V 1 base and J 5 bases; bases outside gene matches: 4. CDR3 length: 14 amino acids. Germline lookup yields CDR1 MDHEN and CDR2 SYDVKM. CDR3 DNA sequence: TGTGCCAGCAGTTTATTGACAGGGCGGGAGACCCAGTACTTC. This gives the protein CASSLLTGRETQYF.

This clone was seen a few times. This chain joins TRBV4-3 and TRBJ2-7, with D unresolved. V shed 0 bases and J shed 0 bases, with 9 bases lying between them. The CDR3 is made up of 15 amino acids. The germline V gene encodes CDR1 LGHNA and CDR2 YSLEER. The DNA for the CDR3 is TGCGCCAGCAGCCAAGAGAGAAAGAGCTCCTACGAGCAGTACTTC. This sequence encodes CASSQERKSSYEQYF.

This clone was seen only a few times. The DNA for the CDR3 is TGTGCCAGCACTGCTGGGGCGATGAACACTGAAGCTTTCTTT. Protein sequence: CASTAGAMNTEAFF. The chain uses TRBV11-2 and TRBJ1-1; D is possibly TRBD1 (5 bases). This CDR3 region has 14 residues. CDR1 SGHAT and CDR2 FQNNGV come from the germline V gene. The V and J ends lost 7 bases and 0 bases respectively, with 12 bases between them. Drawing the rest from reference TRBV11-2 and TRBJ1-1, the complete variable domain is EAGVAQSPRYKIIEKRQSVAFWCNPISGHATLYWYQQILGQGPKLLIQFQNNGVVDDSQLPKDRFSAERLKGVDSTLKIQPAKLEDSAVYLCASTAGAMNTEAFFGQGTRLTVV.

In its sample, this clone was seen a few times. This chain links TRBV27 with TRBJ1-2; 7 bases are shared with TRBD1. The CDR3 consists of 13 residues. Germline assignment: CDR1 MNHEY and CDR2 SMNVEV (reference sequence). V shed 3 bases and J 7 bases; nucleotides not matched to a gene: 5. CDR3 nucleotides: TGTGCCAGCAGTTTCCCAGGGGGTCGTGGCTACACCTTC. This gives the protein CASSFPGGRGYTF.

This CDR3 is CASRQGTYEQYF. The CDR3 DNA sequence: TGTGCCAGCAGACAGGGGACCTACGAGCAGTACTTC. The chain carries TRBV28 and TRBJ2-7, with 7 positions matching TRBD1. The CDR3 contains 12 residues. Trimming cost V 6 bases and J 2 bases; bases outside gene matches: 1. Germline-derived CDR1 and CDR2 are MDHEN and SYDVKM.

This chain uses TRBV11-3 with TRBJ2-1; TRBD2 matches 8 bases. J gave up 9 bases and V 0 bases, and 4 bases lay outside the gene matches. Germline V CDR1 and CDR2: SGHNT, YENEEA. The CDR3 has 14 residues. The CDR3 DNA reads as TGTGCCAGCAGCTTAGATCGGGGGGGCTCTGAGCAGTTCTTC. Translation gives CASSLDRGGSEQFF.

The genes are TRBV30 and TRBJ2-3; 12 bases line up with TRBD1. The CDR3 loop spans 15 amino acids. The germline V gene has CDR1 GTSNPN and CDR2 SVGIG (reference sequence). The V segment lost 3 bases and the J segment 7 bases; nucleotides outside the gene matches: 8. CDR3 region: CAWRTGTGGAHTQYF. CDR3 in DNA: TGTGCCTGGAGGACCGGGACAGGGGGCGCCCATACGCAGTATTTT.